The entry below describes one T cell receptor beta chain. This clone's antigen is unknown. No base-level quality is on record; no much larger clone is a single base apart. This specimen comes from a study of yellow fever vaccine responses in identical twins (dated by TCRdb to 2016 to 2018). Turning to the overall study: The study precisely tracked vaccine-responding T cell clones in identical twins.

What the study reported, not specific to this receptor: The authors reported that the T cell response to vaccination in identical twins appeared partly convergent and partly personalized.

The CDR3, from cysteine to phenylalanine, totals 16 residues. CDR3 DNA is the only sequence kept; it has 48 bases, read in frame from the first base. V and J are truncated by 0 bases and 8 bases respectively, leaving an intervening sequence of 19 bases. The germline V gene supplies CDR1 ENHRY and CDR2 SYGVKD. The method was RT-PCR. Sequencing was performed on an Illumina HiSeq 2500. TCRdb itself trimmed the public reads at Q25 with fastp, ran MiXCR and retained productive beta chains. Identical CDR3 proteins give one entry, which carries the most common genes and DNA. The sample data list approximately 9,500 distinct CDR3 sequences, and around four fifths of these were observed just once. The ten largest clones represent roughly 2% of the sample.

The specimen was T cells from blood (PBMCs), unsorted or a sorted subset (not recorded which), collected before or after yellow fever vaccination (not recorded which). The rearrangement joined TRBV10-3 to TRBJ1-1, with TRBD1 perhaps the D gene, on 5 matching bases. This clonotype was obtained from a woman aged 18-29 years who received the yellow fever vaccine. Donor details come from another sample of the same person, matched by shared clones. The CDR3 protein is CAISESISQSKGEAFF. The sequenced DNA is TGTGCCATCAGTGAGTCGATTTCCCAATCAAAGGGGGAAGCTTTCTTT.